This T cell receptor beta chain was found in a study of cytomegalovirus exposure and HLA in healthy donors. Findings and caveats of the study: Later work showed greater clonal expansion in HLA-associated TCR beta chains than in equally common others.

Primers: 60 Vbeta forward and 13 Jbeta reverse. Assay used: immunoSEQ multiplex PCR; TCRdb lists only in-frame clones, some missing. The sample has about 230,000 clones; approximately 85% are singletons. Points on this clone: Its target is unknown.

Sample: PBMCs. The source is a girl aged 2-10 years in good health and CMV-seronegative.

The CDR3 spells CASSDGGGQEAFF. The CDR3 nucleotides are TGTGCCAGCAGTGACGGGGGGGGGCAGGAAGCTTTCTTT. V and J are TRBV25-1 and TRBJ1-1, with a possible D match to TRBD1 (6 bases). Trimming cost V 3 bases and J 8 bases, with 13 bases left between them. CDR3 size: 13 residues. The germline gives CDR1 MGHDK, CDR2 SYGVNS. The entire variable domain, with the rest obtained from reference TRBV25-1 and TRBJ1-1, is as follows: EADIYQTPRYLVIGTGKKITLECSQTMGHDKMYWYQQDPGMELHLIHYSYGVNSTEKGDLSSESTVSRIRTEHFPLTLESARPSHTSQYLCASSDGGGQEAFFGQGTRLTVV.